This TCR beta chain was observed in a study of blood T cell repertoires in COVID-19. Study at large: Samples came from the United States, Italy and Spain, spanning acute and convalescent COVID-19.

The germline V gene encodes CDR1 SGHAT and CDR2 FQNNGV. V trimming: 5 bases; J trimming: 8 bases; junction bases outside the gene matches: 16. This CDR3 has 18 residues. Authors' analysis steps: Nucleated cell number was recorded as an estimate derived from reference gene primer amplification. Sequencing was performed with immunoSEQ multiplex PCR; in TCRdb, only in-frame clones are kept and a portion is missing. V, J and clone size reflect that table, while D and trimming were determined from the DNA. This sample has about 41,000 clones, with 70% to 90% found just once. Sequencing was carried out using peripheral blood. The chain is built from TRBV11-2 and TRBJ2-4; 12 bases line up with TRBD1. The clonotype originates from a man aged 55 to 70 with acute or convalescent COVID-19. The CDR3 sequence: CASSAGRGTGGLADIQYF. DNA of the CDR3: TGTGCCAGCAGCGCAGGACGAGGGACAGGGGGCTTGGCTGACATTCAGTACTTC.